This TCR beta chain was documented in a study of T cell responses to AZD1222 COVID-19 vaccine. Whole-study findings and limits: Spike-specific TCR breadth and depth grew following two AZD1222 doses. Most donors were white British, females outnumbered males, and clonal diversity was possibly underestimated.

Only in-frame clones appear in the TCRdb table, and some are missing; sequencing was by immunoSEQ multiplex PCR. The profile shows 150,000 or so clones, about nine tenths of them singletons. CDR3 size: 16 residues. Germline V gene data show CDR1 as SGHNT and CDR2 as YENEEA. V lost 4 bases and J 5 bases, leaving 18 bases between the germline ends. As for this clone: Its antigen remains unidentified.

J is TRBJ1-3 and V is TRBV11-3, with D tentatively TRBD1 (5 bases). Sequencing used peripheral blood, obtained on day 0 of MenACWY control vaccination. The sequence was obtained from an adult in good health. The CDR3 spells CASSSSTRADRNTIYF. CDR3 bases: TGTGCCAGCAGCTCCTCAACCAGGGCTGATCGAAACACCATATATTTT.